The rows below give T cell receptor beta chains drawn from one sample of a study of T-cell memory formation after mild COVID-19. TCRdb re-analysed the 5' RACE reads in MiXCR, keeping a single row per CDR3 protein. Seen here are some 350,000 distinct CDR3 sequences, around 13% observed once, and the top ten hold 20% to 25%. Material: PBMCs or a T cell subset sorted from them (not recorded which). The receptor source for this set is a man between 18 and 29 years old who had mild COVID-19 (a few samples of this study predate the infection). Cell type and time point are not known. Both conserved end residues are part of each CDR3. Each record gives: V gene, J gene, clone size, D gene, CDR3 protein, CDR3 DNA. D genes are given only for firm matches. Size is omitted from some rows. Given values are once, few, many or a class for expanded clones.

v_gene: TRBV5-1
j_gene: TRBJ2-7
abundance: few
d_gene: -
CDR3aa: CASSLEPNSYEQYF
CDR3nt: TGCGCCAGCAGCCTAGAGCCGAACTCCTACGAGCAGTACTTC

v_gene: TRBV7-2
j_gene: TRBJ1-2
abundance: many
d_gene: -
CDR3aa: CASTIPGGGSYGYTF
CDR3nt: TGTGCCAGCACCATACCGGGGGGAGGGTCCTATGGCTACACCTTC

v_gene: TRBV6-2/TRBV6-3
j_gene: TRBJ1-1
abundance: -
d_gene: -
CDR3aa: CASSIRGLQNTEAFF
CDR3nt: TGTGCCAGCAGTATCCGGGGCTTACAGAACACTGAAGCTTTCTTT

v_gene: TRBV2
j_gene: TRBJ2-3
abundance: few
d_gene: -
CDR3aa: CASSRIRGKYF
CDR3nt: TGTGCCAGCAGCCGGATAAGGGGGAAGTATTTT

v_gene: TRBV9
j_gene: TRBJ2-3
abundance: -
d_gene: -
CDR3aa: CASSSHRGSTDTQYF
CDR3nt: TGTGCCAGCAGCTCCCATAGGGGTAGCACAGATACGCAGTATTTT

v_gene: TRBV20-1
j_gene: TRBJ2-7
abundance: -
d_gene: TRBD2
CDR3aa: CSARRLAVGPEQYF
CDR3nt: TGCAGTGCTAGAAGACTAGCGGTGGGTCCCGAGCAGTACTTC

v_gene: TRBV12-3/TRBV12-4
j_gene: TRBJ2-5
abundance: -
d_gene: -
CDR3aa: CASNPLGEETQYF
CDR3nt: TGTGCCAGCAACCCACTCGGAGAAGAGACCCAGTACTTC

v_gene: TRBV9
j_gene: TRBJ2-3
abundance: -
d_gene: -
CDR3aa: CASSVYGSTDTQYF
CDR3nt: TGTGCCAGCAGCGTATATGGTAGCACAGATACGCAGTATTTT

v_gene: TRBV7-9
j_gene: TRBJ2-5
abundance: -
d_gene: -
CDR3aa: CASSVTTDRGTQYF
CDR3nt: TGTGCCAGCAGCGTAACAACGGACCGGGGGACCCAGTACTTC

v_gene: TRBV25-1
j_gene: TRBJ2-3
abundance: few
d_gene: TRBD1
CDR3aa: CASSLDQGAGTDTQYF
CDR3nt: TGTGCCAGCAGTTTGGACCAGGGGGCTGGTACAGATACGCAGTATTTT

v_gene: TRBV25-1
j_gene: TRBJ2-1
abundance: few
d_gene: TRBD1
CDR3aa: CASSDLGTGNEQFF
CDR3nt: TGTGCCAGCAGTGATCTCGGGACAGGAAATGAGCAGTTCTTC

v_gene: TRBV4-2
j_gene: TRBJ1-1
abundance: -
d_gene: -
CDR3aa: CASSPVGGLNTEAFF
CDR3nt: TGTGCCAGCAGCCCCGTCGGCGGATTGAACACTGAAGCTTTCTTT

v_gene: TRBV12-3/TRBV12-4
j_gene: TRBJ2-1
abundance: few
d_gene: TRBD2
CDR3aa: CASSSRGLAGSSYNEQFF
CDR3nt: TGTGCCAGCAGTTCGCGTGGACTAGCGGGGTCCTCCTACAATGAGCAGTTCTTC

v_gene: TRBV12-3/TRBV12-4
j_gene: TRBJ2-3
abundance: -
d_gene: -
CDR3aa: CASSAKQGTADTQYF
CDR3nt: TGTGCCAGCAGCGCAAAACAAGGGACGGCGGATACGCAGTATTTT

v_gene: TRBV27
j_gene: TRBJ1-2
abundance: few
d_gene: -
CDR3aa: CASSTSGATLPYGYTF
CDR3nt: TGTGCCAGCAGTACCTCGGGAGCGACCCTACCCTATGGCTACACCTTC

v_gene: TRBV2
j_gene: TRBJ2-5
abundance: few
d_gene: -
CDR3aa: CASRLEETQYF
CDR3nt: TGTGCCAGCAGGTTAGAGGAGACCCAGTACTTC

v_gene: TRBV4-1
j_gene: TRBJ2-6
abundance: few
d_gene: -
CDR3aa: CASSQRTASGANVLTF
CDR3nt: TGCGCCAGCAGCCAAAGGACAGCCTCTGGGGCCAACGTCCTGACTTTC

v_gene: TRBV11-2
j_gene: TRBJ2-4
abundance: many
d_gene: -
CDR3aa: CASTGEGKNIQYF
CDR3nt: TGTGCCAGCACTGGGGAAGGCAAAAACATTCAGTACTTC

v_gene: TRBV12-3/TRBV12-4
j_gene: TRBJ1-6
abundance: many
d_gene: TRBD1
CDR3aa: CASSYGTGGIFSPLHF
CDR3nt: TGTGCCAGCAGTTACGGGACAGGGGGAATCTTTTCACCCCTCCACTTT

v_gene: TRBV7-8
j_gene: TRBJ2-5
abundance: -
d_gene: -
CDR3aa: CASSRRGGDQETQYF
CDR3nt: TGTGCCAGCAGCAGGAGGGGGGGGGACCAAGAGACCCAGTACTTC

v_gene: TRBV4-3
j_gene: TRBJ1-1
abundance: -
d_gene: -
CDR3aa: CASSQDEVHTEAFF
CDR3nt: TGCGCCAGCAGCCAAGACGAAGTGCACACTGAAGCTTTCTTT

v_gene: TRBV6-2/TRBV6-3
j_gene: TRBJ2-5
abundance: -
d_gene: -
CDR3aa: CASSYPPQTQYF
CDR3nt: TGTGCCAGCAGTTACCCACCTCAGACCCAGTACTTC

v_gene: TRBV6-6
j_gene: TRBJ2-1
abundance: -
d_gene: TRBD1
CDR3aa: CASVKDRGMDEQFF
CDR3nt: TGTGCCAGCGTCAAGGACAGGGGGATGGATGAGCAGTTCTTC

v_gene: TRBV7-9
j_gene: TRBJ1-2
abundance: -
d_gene: -
CDR3aa: CASSSSLRGGYTF
CDR3nt: TGTGCCAGCAGCTCCTCCTTAAGGGGAGGCTACACCTTC

v_gene: TRBV10-3
j_gene: TRBJ2-3
abundance: -
d_gene: TRBD2
CDR3aa: CAISESPAGLTDTQYF
CDR3nt: TGTGCCATCAGTGAGTCGCCAGCGGGACTCACAGATACGCAGTATTTT

v_gene: TRBV4-3
j_gene: TRBJ2-5
abundance: -
d_gene: -
CDR3aa: CASSQDLWETQYF
CDR3nt: TGCGCCAGCAGCCAAGATCTTTGGGAGACCCAGTACTTC

v_gene: TRBV10-3
j_gene: TRBJ1-5
abundance: -
d_gene: -
CDR3aa: CAISADLISNQPQHF
CDR3nt: TGTGCCATCAGTGCGGACCTGATCAGCAATCAGCCCCAGCATTTT

v_gene: TRBV30
j_gene: TRBJ1-1
abundance: many
d_gene: -
CDR3aa: CAWSVQGIAFF
CDR3nt: TGTGCCTGGAGTGTACAGGGAATAGCTTTCTTT

v_gene: TRBV27
j_gene: TRBJ2-7
abundance: many
d_gene: -
CDR3aa: CASSRDGRGSYEQYF
CDR3nt: TGTGCCAGCAGCCGTGACGGGAGAGGTTCTTACGAGCAGTACTTC

v_gene: TRBV4-3
j_gene: TRBJ2-5
abundance: -
d_gene: -
CDR3aa: CASSQDFRGTQETQYF
CDR3nt: TGCGCCAGCAGCCAAGATTTCCGGGGTACCCAAGAGACCCAGTACTTC

v_gene: TRBV6-2/TRBV6-3
j_gene: TRBJ2-3
abundance: -
d_gene: TRBD2
CDR3aa: CASVAGGPADTQYF
CDR3nt: TGTGCCAGCGTAGCGGGGGGGCCGGCAGATACGCAGTATTTT

v_gene: TRBV5-6
j_gene: TRBJ1-5
abundance: -
d_gene: -
CDR3aa: CASSLDGWDQPQHF
CDR3nt: TGTGCCAGCAGCCTTGACGGATGGGATCAGCCCCAGCATTTT

v_gene: TRBV6-1
j_gene: TRBJ1-2
abundance: -
d_gene: -
CDR3aa: CASCGALWGEGYTF
CDR3nt: TGTGCCAGCTGCGGGGCATTATGGGGAGAAGGCTACACCTTC

v_gene: TRBV9
j_gene: TRBJ2-7
abundance: many
d_gene: -
CDR3aa: CASSAGSGDEQYF
CDR3nt: TGTGCCAGCAGTGCGGGCAGTGGGGACGAGCAGTACTTC

v_gene: TRBV4-3
j_gene: TRBJ1-1
abundance: few
d_gene: -
CDR3aa: CASSQARGYEAFF
CDR3nt: TGCGCCAGCAGCCAAGCTCGGGGCTATGAAGCTTTCTTT

v_gene: TRBV7-3
j_gene: TRBJ2-1
abundance: few
d_gene: -
CDR3aa: CASSSFPHNEQFF
CDR3nt: TGTGCCAGCAGCAGTTTCCCCCACAATGAGCAGTTCTTC

v_gene: TRBV11-2
j_gene: TRBJ1-2
abundance: -
d_gene: TRBD1
CDR3aa: CASSPRGDRPNYGYTF
CDR3nt: TGTGCCAGCAGCCCGCGTGGGGACAGACCTAACTATGGCTACACCTTC

v_gene: TRBV7-9
j_gene: TRBJ2-2
abundance: -
d_gene: TRBD1
CDR3aa: CASRPRDSSNTGELFF
CDR3nt: TGTGCCAGCAGACCGAGGGACAGTTCGAACACCGGGGAGCTGTTTTTT

v_gene: TRBV6-1
j_gene: TRBJ2-3
abundance: once
d_gene: -
CDR3aa: CASSEVAVELRIVADTQYF
CDR3nt: TGTGCCAGCAGTGAAGTAGCGGTTGAGCTCCGCATCGTAGCAGATACGCAGTATTTT